This T cell receptor (beta chain) was observed in a study of blood T cell repertoires in COVID-19. Study-wide context: The United States, Italy and Spain provided the acute and convalescent COVID-19 samples.

Clinical histories supplied by participants themselves formed the basis of cohort assignment. Recovered status in Cohort 3 required two negative PCRs, clearance, or symptom resolution. This clone appeared a single time. Here immunoSEQ multiplex PCR was the method, and the copy in TCRdb shows in-frame clones only, minus some. This sample has hundreds of thousands of clones, with nearly 90% found just once. CDR1 and CDR2 from the germline V gene are SGHTA and FQGNSA. V was clipped by 5 bases and J by 10 bases; unmatched bases: 8. The CDR3 contains 15 residues. The source is a woman in her twenties or thirties who had recovered from COVID-19. This rearrangement joins TRBV7-2 to TRBJ1-6; 10 nucleotides agree with TRBD1. Source material: PBMCs or T cells enriched from blood (not recorded which). The CDR3 coding sequence is TGTGCCAGCAGCAACCGGGACAGGGGACTGTCACCCCTCCACTTT. The encoded protein is CASSNRDRGLSPLHF.